This TCR beta chain was found in a study of monozygotic twins with inflammatory bowel disease. TCRdb reworked the 5' RACE reads into one entry per CDR3 protein, no DNA. Here the sample table reports 90,000 to 110,000 distinct CDR3 sequences. Germline CDR1 SEHNR, CDR2 FQNEAQ (reference sequence). This CDR3 region has 15 residues. The rearrangement joins TRBV7-9 to TRBJ1-4; TCRdb returns TRBD1, unconfirmable since there is no DNA. This TCR was sampled from a human donor with ulcerative colitis or Crohn's disease, or a healthy co-twin of an affected twin (not recorded which). Input material: blood. The CDR3: CASSARQGLGEKLFF.